This T cell receptor (beta chain) was obtained from a study of identical twins. TCRdb ran MiXCR on the 5' RACE reads and lists one entry per CDR3 protein. The table shows approximately 550,000 distinct CDR3 sequences, with 20% to 25% occurring only once. V was cut by 7 bases and J by 5 bases, with 7 bases left in between. The CDR3 is made up of 12 amino acids. Germline V gene lookup returns CDR1 KGHDR and CDR2 SFDVKD. General study results and limits: Modelling underestimated the level of out-of-frame TCR alpha sharing observed in monozygotic twins. In drawing conclusions, the study used cross-sectional statistical analysis and did not follow the same donors.

As to this clonotype: Its antigen is not known.

These sequences were also reported in another study, on yellow fever vaccine responses in identical twins.

The sample comprised CD4+ T cells sorted from blood. The clonotype originates from a woman aged 18-35 years in good health. The rearrangement links TRBV24-1 to TRBJ2-2, with D unclear. CDR3 sequence reads: CATSKGTGELFF. CDR3 DNA sequence: TGTGCCACCAGCAAGGGAACCGGGGAGCTGTTTTTT.